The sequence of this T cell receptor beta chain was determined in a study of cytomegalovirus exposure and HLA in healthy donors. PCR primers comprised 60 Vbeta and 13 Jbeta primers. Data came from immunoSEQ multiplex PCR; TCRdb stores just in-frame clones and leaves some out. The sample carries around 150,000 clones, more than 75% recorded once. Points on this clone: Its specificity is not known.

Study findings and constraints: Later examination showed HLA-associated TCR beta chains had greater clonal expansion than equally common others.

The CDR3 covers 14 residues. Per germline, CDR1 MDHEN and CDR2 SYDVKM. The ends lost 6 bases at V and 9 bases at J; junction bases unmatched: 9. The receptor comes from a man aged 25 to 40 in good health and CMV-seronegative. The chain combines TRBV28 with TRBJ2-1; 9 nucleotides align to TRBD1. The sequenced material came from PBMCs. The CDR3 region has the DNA TGTGCCAGCAGGCCGGGACAGGGCTATGGTGAGCAGTTCTTC. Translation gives CASRPGQGYGEQFF.